This entry describes one T cell receptor beta chain. The sample comes from a study of blood T cell repertoires in COVID-19. Sequencing used immunoSEQ multiplex PCR; TCRdb keeps in-frame clones, though not all of them. The data show about 210,000 clones, about 91% seen once. CDR3 size: 14 residues. Trimming took off 1 base at V and 9 bases at J, with 15 bases between the two ends. From germline, CDR1 is SEHNR and CDR2 FQNEAQ (reference sequence). The sequencing sample was made of peripheral blood. The source is a woman between 40 and 55 years old with acute or convalescent COVID-19. This chain connects TRBV7-9 to TRBJ2-5; tentatively, D is TRBD2 (5 bases). CDR3 in DNA: TGTGCCAGCAGCTTAGTCCCCCCGGGGAAGGCCCAGTACTTC. As protein: CASSLVPPGKAQYF.